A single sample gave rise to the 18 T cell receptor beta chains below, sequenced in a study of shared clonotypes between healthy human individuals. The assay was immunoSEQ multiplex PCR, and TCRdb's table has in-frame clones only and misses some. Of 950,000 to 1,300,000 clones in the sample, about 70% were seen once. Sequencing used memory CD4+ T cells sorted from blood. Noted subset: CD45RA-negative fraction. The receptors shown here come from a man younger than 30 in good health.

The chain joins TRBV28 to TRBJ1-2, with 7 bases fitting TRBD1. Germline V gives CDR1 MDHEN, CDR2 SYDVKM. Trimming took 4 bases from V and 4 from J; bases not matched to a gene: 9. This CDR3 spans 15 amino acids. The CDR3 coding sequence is TGTGCCAGCAGTTCCCCCAGGGGGTATAGCTATGGCTACACCTTC. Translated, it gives CASSSPRGYSYGYTF.

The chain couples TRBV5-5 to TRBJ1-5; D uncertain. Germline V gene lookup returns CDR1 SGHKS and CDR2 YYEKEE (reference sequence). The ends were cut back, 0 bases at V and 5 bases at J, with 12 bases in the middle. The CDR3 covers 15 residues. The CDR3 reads CASSLDGGLYQPQHF. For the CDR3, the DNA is TGTGCCAGCAGCTTGGATGGAGGCCTGTATCAGCCCCAGCATTTT.

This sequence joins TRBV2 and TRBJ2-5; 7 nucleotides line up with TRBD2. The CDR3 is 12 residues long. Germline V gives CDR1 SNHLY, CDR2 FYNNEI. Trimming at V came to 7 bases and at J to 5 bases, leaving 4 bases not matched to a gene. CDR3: CASMGGAETQYF. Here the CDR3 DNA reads TGTGCCAGCATGGGAGGGGCGGAGACCCAGTACTTC.

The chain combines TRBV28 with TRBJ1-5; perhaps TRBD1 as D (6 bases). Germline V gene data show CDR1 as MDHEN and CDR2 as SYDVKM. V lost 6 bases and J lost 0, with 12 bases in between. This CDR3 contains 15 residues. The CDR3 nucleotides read TGTGCCAGCAGCCGGGACAACTATAGCAATCAGCCCCAGCATTTT. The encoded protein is CASSRDNYSNQPQHF. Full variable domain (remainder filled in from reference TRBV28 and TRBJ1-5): DVKVTQSSRYLVKRTGEKVFLECVQDMDHENMFWYRQDPGLGLRLIYFSYDVKMKEKGDIPEGYSVSREKKERFSLILESASTNQTSMYLCASSRDNYSNQPQHFGDGTRLSIL.

CDR3 in DNA: TGTGCCAGCAGCTCCCGAGCGGGGGCTTTCGGAGGGGAGACCCAGTACTTC. This gives the protein CASSSRAGAFGGETQYF. The chain couples TRBV7-2 to TRBJ2-5, with TRBD2 identical over 8 bases. This CDR3 has 17 amino acids. Per the germline V gene, CDR1 is SGHTA and CDR2 is FQGNSA. Germline trimming cut 4 bases from V and 5 bases from J; bases unmatched to any gene: 15.

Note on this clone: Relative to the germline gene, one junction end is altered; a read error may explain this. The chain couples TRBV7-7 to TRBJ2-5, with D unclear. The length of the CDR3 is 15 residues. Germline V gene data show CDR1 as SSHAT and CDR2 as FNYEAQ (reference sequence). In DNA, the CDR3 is TGTGCTAGCAGCCCTCTGTCCAGTTGGCAAGAGACCCAGTACTTC. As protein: CASSPLSSWQETQYF.

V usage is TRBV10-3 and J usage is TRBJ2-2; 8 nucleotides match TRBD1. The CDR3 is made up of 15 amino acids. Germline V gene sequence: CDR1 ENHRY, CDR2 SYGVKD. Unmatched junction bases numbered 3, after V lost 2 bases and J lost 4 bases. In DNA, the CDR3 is TGTGCCATCAGTGAGGGACAGGGATTCACCGGGGAGCTGTTTTTT. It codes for CAISEGQGFTGELFF.

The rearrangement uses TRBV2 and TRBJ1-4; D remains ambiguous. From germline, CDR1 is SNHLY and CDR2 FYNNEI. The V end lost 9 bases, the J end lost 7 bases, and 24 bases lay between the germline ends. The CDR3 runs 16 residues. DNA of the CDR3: TGTGCCAGAACGGTTTGGACCAACGGCATCGGTGAAAAACTGTTTTTT. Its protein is CARTVWTNGIGEKLFF.

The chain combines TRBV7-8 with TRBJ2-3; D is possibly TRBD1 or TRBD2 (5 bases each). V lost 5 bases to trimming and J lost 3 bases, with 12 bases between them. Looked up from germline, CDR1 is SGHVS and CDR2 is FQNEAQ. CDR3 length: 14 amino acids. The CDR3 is CASSPGPKTDTQYF. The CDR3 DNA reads TGTGCCAGCAGCCCGGGGCCCAAGACAGATACGCAGTATTTT.

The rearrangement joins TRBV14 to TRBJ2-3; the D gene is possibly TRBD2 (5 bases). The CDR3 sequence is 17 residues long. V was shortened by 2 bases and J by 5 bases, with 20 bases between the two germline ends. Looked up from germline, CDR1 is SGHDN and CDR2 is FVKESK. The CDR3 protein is CASSQSGMVSEVDTQYF. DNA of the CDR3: TGTGCCAGCAGCCAATCGGGTATGGTATCGGAGGTAGATACGCAGTATTTT.

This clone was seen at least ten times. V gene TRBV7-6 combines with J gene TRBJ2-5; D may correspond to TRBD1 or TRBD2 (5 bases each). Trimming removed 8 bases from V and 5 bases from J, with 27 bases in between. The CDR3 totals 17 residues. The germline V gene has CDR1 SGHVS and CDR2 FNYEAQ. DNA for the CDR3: TGTGCCAGCCACTCGGGTCCGGGAAGGGGAAAGGGGGAGACCCAGTACTTC. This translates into CASHSGPGRGKGETQYF. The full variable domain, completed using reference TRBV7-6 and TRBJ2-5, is GAGVSQSPRYKVTKRGQDVALRCDPISGHVSLYWYRQALGQGPEFLTYFNYEAQQDKSGLPNDRFSAERPEGSISTLTIQRTEQRDSAMYRCASHSGPGRGKGETQYFGPGTRLLVL.

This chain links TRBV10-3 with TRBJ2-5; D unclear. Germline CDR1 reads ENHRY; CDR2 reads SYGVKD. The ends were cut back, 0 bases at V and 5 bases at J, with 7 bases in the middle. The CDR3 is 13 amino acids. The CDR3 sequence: CAISESPVETQYF. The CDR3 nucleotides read TGTGCCATCAGTGAGTCTCCGGTGGAGACCCAGTACTTC.

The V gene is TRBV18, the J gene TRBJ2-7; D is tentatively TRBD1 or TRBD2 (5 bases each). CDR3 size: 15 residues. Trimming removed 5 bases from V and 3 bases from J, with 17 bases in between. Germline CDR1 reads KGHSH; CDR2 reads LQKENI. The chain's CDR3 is CASSAFPGASYEQYF. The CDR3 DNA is TGTGCCAGCTCAGCTTTTCCCGGGGCCAGCTACGAGCAGTACTTC.

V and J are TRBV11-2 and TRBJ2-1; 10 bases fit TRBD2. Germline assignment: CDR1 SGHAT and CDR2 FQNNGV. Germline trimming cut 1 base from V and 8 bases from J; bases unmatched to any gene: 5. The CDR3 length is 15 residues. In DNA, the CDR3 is TGTGCCAGCAGCTTAGCTAGCGGGAGTGGGTATGAGCAGTTCTTC. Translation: CASSLASGSGYEQFF.

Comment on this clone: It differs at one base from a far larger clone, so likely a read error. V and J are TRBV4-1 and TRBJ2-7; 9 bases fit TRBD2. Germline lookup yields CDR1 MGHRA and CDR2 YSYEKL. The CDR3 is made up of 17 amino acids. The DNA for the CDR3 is TGCACCAGCAGCCAAGATCCCAGCGGGGGGCCGTCCTACGAGCAGTACTTC. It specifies CTSSQDPSGGPSYEQYF.

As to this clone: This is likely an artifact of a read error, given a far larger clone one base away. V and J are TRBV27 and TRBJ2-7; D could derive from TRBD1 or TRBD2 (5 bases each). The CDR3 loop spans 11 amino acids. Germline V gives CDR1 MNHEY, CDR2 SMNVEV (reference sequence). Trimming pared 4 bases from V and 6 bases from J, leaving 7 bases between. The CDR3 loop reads CASSWGSEQYF. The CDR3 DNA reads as TGTGCCAGCAGTTGGGGGAGCGAGCAGTACTTC.

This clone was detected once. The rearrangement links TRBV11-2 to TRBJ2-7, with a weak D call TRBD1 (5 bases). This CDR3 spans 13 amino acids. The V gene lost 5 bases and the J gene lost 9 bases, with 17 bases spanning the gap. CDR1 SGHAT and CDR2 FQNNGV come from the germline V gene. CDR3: CASSHTDQGGQYF. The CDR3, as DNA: TGTGCCAGCAGCCATACAGATCAGGGTGGGCAGTACTTC.

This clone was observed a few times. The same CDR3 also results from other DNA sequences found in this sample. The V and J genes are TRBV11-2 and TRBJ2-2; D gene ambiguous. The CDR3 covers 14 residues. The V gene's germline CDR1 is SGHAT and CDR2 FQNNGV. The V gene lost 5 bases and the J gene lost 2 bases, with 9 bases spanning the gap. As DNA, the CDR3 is TGTGCCAGCAGCGTCGACCTTAACACCGGGGAGCTGTTTTTT. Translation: CASSVDLNTGELFF.